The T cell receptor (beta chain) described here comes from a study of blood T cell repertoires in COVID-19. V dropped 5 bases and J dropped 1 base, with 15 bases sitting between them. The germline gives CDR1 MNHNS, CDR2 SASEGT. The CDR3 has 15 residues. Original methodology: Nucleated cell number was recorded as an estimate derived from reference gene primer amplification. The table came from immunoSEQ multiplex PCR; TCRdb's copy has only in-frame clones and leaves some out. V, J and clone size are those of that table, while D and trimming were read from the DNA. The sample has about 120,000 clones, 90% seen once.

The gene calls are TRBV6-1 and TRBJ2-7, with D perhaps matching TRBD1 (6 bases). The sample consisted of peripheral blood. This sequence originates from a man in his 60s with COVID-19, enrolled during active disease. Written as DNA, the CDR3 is TGTGCCAGCAGTTCACCGGGACACGGATCCTACGAGCAGTACTTC. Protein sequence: CASSSPGHGSYEQYF.